The 9 T cell receptor beta chains below all came from one sample that was sequenced in a study of T-cell memory formation after mild COVID-19. TCRdb fed the 5' RACE reads into MiXCR, producing one record per CDR3 protein. The sample lists about 470,000 distinct CDR3 sequences, around a sixth occurring once. The specimen sequenced was PBMCs or a T cell subset sorted from them (not recorded which). The receptors derive from an adult woman who had mild COVID-19 (a few samples of this study predate the infection). Cell type and time point are not known.

The chain combines TRBV6-5 with TRBJ2-7; no firm D call. The CDR3 consists of 14 residues. The germline V gene has CDR1 MNHEY and CDR2 SVGAGI. The V end lost 5 bases, the J end lost 0 bases, and 11 bases lay between the germline ends. CDR3 in amino acids: CASSRAFSSYEQYF. The CDR3 DNA reads TGTGCCAGCAGTCGGGCGTTCAGCTCCTACGAGCAGTACTTC.

The chain combines TRBV20-1 with TRBJ2-2, with 8 bases matching TRBD1. The CDR3 runs to 12 residues. The germline CDR1 and CDR2 sequences are DFQATT and SNEGSKA (reference sequence). The V segment lost 4 bases and the J segment 14 bases; nucleotides outside the gene matches: 9. Written as DNA, the CDR3 is TGCAGTGCTATCCTCCCGACAGGGGTACTGTTTTTT. Translation gives CSAILPTGVLFF.

This clonotype showed up just a few times. The V and J genes are TRBV15 and TRBJ2-1; TRBD2 agrees at 10 bases. Germline V gene data show CDR1 as LNHNV and CDR2 as YYDKDF (reference sequence). The J segment lost 5 bases and the V segment lost 1 base, leaving 8 bases of the junction unmatched. The CDR3 loop spans 17 amino acids. CDR3 in DNA: TGTGCCACCAGCAGAGTTGGTAGCGGGAGGATCCACAATGAGCAGTTCTTC. Protein product: CATSRVGSGRIHNEQFF.

This chain links TRBV9 with TRBJ2-1; TRBD2 agrees at 8 bases. The CDR3 has 16 residues. Germline-derived CDR1 and CDR2 are SGDLS and YYNGEE. Trimming cost V 3 bases and J 3 bases; bases outside gene matches: 8. The CDR3 loop is CASSARAGANYNEQFF. In nucleotides, the CDR3 is TGTGCCAGCAGCGCCCGAGCGGGGGCCAACTACAATGAGCAGTTCTTC.

The gene calls are TRBV11-1 and TRBJ1-2, with 8 bases matching TRBD1. Germline trimming cut 2 bases from V and 7 bases from J; bases unmatched to any gene: 6. CDR3 length: 14 amino acids. CDR1 is SGHAT, CDR2 FQDESV, per germline (reference sequence). CDR3 sequence: CASSLKQGESGYTF. The CDR3 nucleotides read TGTGCCAGCAGCTTAAAACAGGGGGAGAGTGGCTACACCTTC.

The chain uses TRBV6-1 and TRBJ2-1, with D perhaps TRBD2 (5 bases). V was clipped by 4 bases and J by 0 bases, with 10 bases between them. This CDR3 is built from 15 residues. Germline CDR1 and CDR2: MNHNS and SASEGT. CDR3 DNA: TGTGCCAGCAGTGTGGACTTAAGCTCCTACAATGAGCAGTTCTTC. Residues: CASSVDLSSYNEQFF.

The rearrangement links TRBV9 to TRBJ1-2, with TRBD1 identical over 8 bases. After removal of 4 bases from V and 4 bases from J, the junction contained 12 bases not matched to a gene. Germline lookup yields CDR1 SGDLS and CDR2 YYNGEE. The CDR3 runs to 16 residues. CDR3 residues: CASSPRFGQGSYGYTF. The CDR3 region has the DNA TGTGCCAGCAGCCCCCGCTTCGGACAGGGAAGCTATGGCTACACCTTC.

This clonotype was detected a few times. This chain joins TRBV5-5 and TRBJ1-1; TRBD1 is a possible D gene (5 bases). CDR1 SGHKS and CDR2 YYEKEE come from the germline V gene (reference sequence). The CDR3 spans 14 residues. V lost 0 bases to trimming and J lost 11 bases, with 17 bases between them. The CDR3 region has the DNA TGTGCCAGCAGCTTGGAGGTACGGGGGGTGAGGGCTTTCTTT. Translated: CASSLEVRGVRAFF. The full variable domain, its missing parts supplied by reference TRBV5-5 and TRBJ1-1, is DAGVTQSPTHLIKTRGQQVTLRCSPISGHKSVSWYQQVLGQGPQFIFQYYEKEERGRGNFPDRFSARQFPNYSSELNVNALLLGDSALYLCASSLEVRGVRAFFGQGTRLTVV.

The chain employs TRBV24-1 and TRBJ2-1, with unresolved D. V was shortened by 1 base and J by 0 bases, with 12 bases between the two germline ends. CDR1 KGHDR and CDR2 SFDVKD come from the germline V gene. The CDR3 covers 17 residues. In DNA form, the CDR3 reads TGTGCCACCAGTGATTTTGGCAGGCAGAGCTCCTACAATGAGCAGTTCTTC. It specifies CATSDFGRQSSYNEQFF.